This TCR beta chain was found in a study of naive and memory T cell subsets. Findings of the study overall: Diversity fell and Gini index rose from naive through CM, EM, EMRA. RNA-based TCR counts may shift with T cell activation and differentiation.

Both TRBC1 and TRBC2 were covered by a beta constant-region primer of two equimolar oligonucleotides. Ligation attached a single-stranded oligonucleotide with a 12-nucleotide UMI and the SP2 primer to the cDNA 3' end. Ligated cDNA was amplified by four rounds of PCR with nested alpha and beta constant-region primers and SP2. TCRdb ran MiXCR on the UMI-ligation and nested PCR reads and lists one entry per CDR3 protein. The table includes about 35,000 distinct CDR3 sequences, 10% to 15% detected once. The CDR3 length is 15 residues. V dropped 5 bases and J dropped 6 bases, with 17 bases sitting between them. On this clonotype: Its specificity is unknown.

What was sequenced was effector memory CD4+ T cells from blood. Subset here: effector memory, CD45RA- CD27-. The chain couples TRBV12-3 or TRBV12-4 to TRBJ1-5; perhaps TRBD1 as D (5 bases). The receptor was isolated from a human donor in good health. The CDR3 DNA reads as TGTGCCAGCAGTCCGGGGGGTTCGAATCGTCAGCCCCAGCATTTT. This sequence encodes CASSPGGSNRQPQHF.